This T cell receptor (beta chain) was sequenced in a study of post-analysis software for immune sequencing data. Study background: Included courses were relapsing-remitting and secondary progressive multiple sclerosis; progressive-relapsing multiple sclerosis was also included. Whole-study findings and limits: Significantly decreased normalized Chao1 diversity was recorded for multiple sclerosis patients relative to controls. Comparison of patients with controls showed five or six TRBV segments more frequent in patients, TRBV5-6, TRBV5-1 and TRBV20-1 among them.

V lost 0 bases and J 1 base, leaving 6 bases between the germline ends. CDR1 is LGHDT and CDR2 is YNNKEL in the germline V gene (reference sequence). The CDR3 runs to 14 residues. Unique molecular identifiers were present in the TCR beta cDNA libraries. A single record per CDR3 protein comes from TCRdb applying MiXCR to the PCR reads. The sample includes about 540,000 distinct CDR3 sequences, around 31% of them seen just once. As for this clonotype: Antigen unknown.

What was sequenced was blood. This clonotype was obtained from a girl aged 2-17 years with multiple sclerosis. The rearrangement uses TRBV3-1 and TRBJ2-5; no clear D. CDR3: CASSQDGSQETQYF. The CDR3 region has the DNA TGTGCCAGCAGCCAAGACGGCAGCCAAGAGACCCAGTACTTC.